The 7 T cell receptor beta chains reported below all come from one sample, sequenced in a study of T cell changes during pregnancy in multiple sclerosis. This table comes from immunoSEQ multiplex PCR, and its TCRdb copy is limited to in-frame clones, with some not included. The sample yields tens of thousands of clones, around 94% seen once. The sequencing used peripheral blood, collected in the second trimester of pregnancy. Source of these receptors: a female donor in good health, enrolled as a control in a pregnancy study.

The V and J genes are TRBV5-1 and TRBJ2-7; 8 bases match TRBD2. The CDR3 runs to 16 residues. In germline, CDR1 is SGHRS, CDR2 YFSETQ. With 0 bases clipped from V and 5 bases from J, the junction kept 10 bases outside the gene matches. The CDR3 reads CASSLVPSGQSDEQYF. The CDR3 DNA reads as TGCGCCAGCAGCTTGGTCCCTAGCGGGCAGTCGGACGAGCAGTACTTC.

This chain uses TRBV7-8 with TRBJ1-5; unclear D gene. Trimming stripped 1 base from V and 9 bases from J, with 7 bases between. The CDR3 extends over 12 amino acids. Germline values: CDR1 SGHVS, CDR2 FQNEAQ. The CDR3 nucleotides are TGTGCCAGCAGCTTAGGGGGAGGGCCCCAGCATTTT. This translates into CASSLGGGPQHF.

The chain employs TRBV20-1 and TRBJ1-2; 8 positions agree with TRBD1. The CDR3 has 11 amino acids. J gave up 8 bases and V 4 bases, and 3 bases lay outside the gene matches. Germline CDR1 and CDR2: DFQATT and SNEGSKA (reference sequence). The CDR3: CSANRGKGYTF. In DNA form, the CDR3 reads TGCAGTGCTAACAGGGGGAAAGGCTACACCTTC.

The chain is built from TRBV2 and TRBJ2-7; 10 bases match TRBD1. Trimming at V came to 5 bases and at J to 0 bases, leaving 4 bases not matched to a gene. Germline V gene data show CDR1 as SNHLY and CDR2 as FYNNEI. This CDR3 spans 15 amino acids. CDR3 nucleotide sequence: TGTGCCAGCAGTATAAGACAGGGGGCCTCCTACGAGCAGTACTTC. Translated, it gives CASSIRQGASYEQYF.

The chain has TRBV7-2 and TRBJ2-1; D remains ambiguous. The CDR3 is 15 residues long. Germline lookup yields CDR1 SGHTA and CDR2 FQGNSA. The V end lost 2 bases, the J end lost 0 bases, and 8 bases lay between the germline ends. CDR3 in DNA: TGTGCCAGCAGCTTAATGAGGAGCTCCTACAATGAGCAGTTCTTC. Encoded protein: CASSLMRSSYNEQFF.

The chain has TRBV15 and TRBJ1-3; D not certain. This CDR3 has 16 amino acids. V gave up 2 bases and J gave up 4 bases, with 15 bases separating them. In germline, CDR1 is LNHNV, CDR2 YYDKDF (reference sequence). The CDR3 DNA follows: TGTGCCACCAGCAGAACCGACGAGGGCTTCGGAAACACCATATATTTT. Protein: CATSRTDEGFGNTIYF.

This chain links TRBV2 with TRBJ1-1, with D perhaps matching TRBD1 (6 bases). The CDR3 loop spans 15 amino acids. V was trimmed by 4 bases and J by 4 bases, leaving 16 bases between them. The germline CDR1 and CDR2 sequences are SNHLY and FYNNEI. CDR3 bases: TGTGCCAGCAGTGGAGAGGGGCAGGGGAGCACTGAAGCTTTCTTT. As protein: CASSGEGQGSTEAFF. The whole variable domain, filled in from reference TRBV2 and TRBJ1-1, reads EPEVTQTPSHQVTQMGQEVILRCVPISNHLYFYWYRQILGQKVEFLVSFYNNEISEKSEIFDDQFSVERPDGSNFTLKIRSTKLEDSAMYFCASSGEGQGSTEAFFGQGTRLTVV.